This TCR beta chain was documented in a study of spatial heterogeneity in lung cancer. Whole-study context: Donation came from roughly 72 patients with untreated early-stage non-small cell lung cancer. As counted in raw reads, each unique TCR and UMI combination appeared more than ten times on average. Available follow-up PBMC samples were sequenced, at a median of roughly two years post-resection.

This clonotype has a count of ten or more. The CDR3 contains 13 residues. With 4 bases removed from V and 7 bases from J, the gap between germline ends came to 16 bases. Germline CDR1 is SQVTM and CDR2 is ANQGSEA. TCR cDNA molecules each carried a unique molecular identifier. Using its own MiXCR run on the 5' RACE reads, TCRdb lists one record per CDR3 protein. The repertoire holds about 47,000 distinct CDR3 sequences, with more than 6.5% as singletons. Documented time point: blood at routine non-recurrence follow-up after resection. Whole RNA, which was extracted from tumor, nontumor lung tissue or frozen PBMC, was sequenced without any cell sorting.

The V call is TRBV29-1, the J call TRBJ1-1, with D possibly matching TRBD1 (6 bases). The sequence derives from a female donor with early-stage non-small cell lung cancer. The specimen comprised PBMCs, sampled at follow-up. CDR3 nucleotides: TGCAGCGTTGCCCCCTCAGAGGGGGGTGAAGCTTTCTTT. Its protein is CSVAPSEGGEAFF.